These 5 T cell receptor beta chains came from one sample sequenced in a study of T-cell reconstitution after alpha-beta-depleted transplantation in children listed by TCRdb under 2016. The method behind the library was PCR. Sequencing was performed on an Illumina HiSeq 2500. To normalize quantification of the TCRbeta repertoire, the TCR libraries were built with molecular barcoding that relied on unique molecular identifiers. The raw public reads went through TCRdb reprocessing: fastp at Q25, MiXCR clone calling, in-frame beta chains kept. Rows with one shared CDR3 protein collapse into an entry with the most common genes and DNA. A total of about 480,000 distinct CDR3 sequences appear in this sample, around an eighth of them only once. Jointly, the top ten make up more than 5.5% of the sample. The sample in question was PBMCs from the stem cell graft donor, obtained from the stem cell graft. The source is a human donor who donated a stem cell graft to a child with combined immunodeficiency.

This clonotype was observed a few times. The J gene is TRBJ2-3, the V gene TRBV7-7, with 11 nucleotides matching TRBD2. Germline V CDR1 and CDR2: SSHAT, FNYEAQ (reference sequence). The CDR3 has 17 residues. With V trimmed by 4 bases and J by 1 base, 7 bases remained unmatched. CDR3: CASSSLSGRAGTDTQYF. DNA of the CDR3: TGTGCCAGCAGCTCCCTTAGCGGGAGGGCCGGCACAGATACGCAGTATTTT.

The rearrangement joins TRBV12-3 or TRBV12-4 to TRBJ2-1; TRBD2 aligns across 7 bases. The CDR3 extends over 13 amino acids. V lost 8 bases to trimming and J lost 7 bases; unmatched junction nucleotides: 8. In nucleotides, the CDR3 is TGTGCCAGCGGGTTAGGGGAGGGGAATGAGCAGTTCTTC. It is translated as CASGLGEGNEQFF.

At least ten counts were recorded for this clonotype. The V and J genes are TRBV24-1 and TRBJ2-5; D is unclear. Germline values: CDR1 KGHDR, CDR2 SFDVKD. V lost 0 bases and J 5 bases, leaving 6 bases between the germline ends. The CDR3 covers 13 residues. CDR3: CATSDLQRETQYF. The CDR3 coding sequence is TGTGCCACCAGTGATTTGCAGAGGGAGACCCAGTACTTC.

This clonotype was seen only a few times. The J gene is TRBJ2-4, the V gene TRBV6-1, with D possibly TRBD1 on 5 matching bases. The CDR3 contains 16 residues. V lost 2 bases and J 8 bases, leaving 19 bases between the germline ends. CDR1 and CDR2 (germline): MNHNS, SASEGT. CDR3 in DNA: TGTGCCAGCAGTGAAATCGGTCAACAGGCAGAGGACATTCAGTACTTC. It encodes CASSEIGQQAEDIQYF.

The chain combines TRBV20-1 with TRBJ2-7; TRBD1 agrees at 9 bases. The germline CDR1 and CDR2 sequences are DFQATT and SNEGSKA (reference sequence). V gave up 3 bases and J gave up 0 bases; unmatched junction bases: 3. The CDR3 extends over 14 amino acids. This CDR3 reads CSARGTGSSYEQYF. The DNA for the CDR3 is TGCAGTGCTAGGGGGACAGGGAGCTCCTACGAGCAGTACTTC.